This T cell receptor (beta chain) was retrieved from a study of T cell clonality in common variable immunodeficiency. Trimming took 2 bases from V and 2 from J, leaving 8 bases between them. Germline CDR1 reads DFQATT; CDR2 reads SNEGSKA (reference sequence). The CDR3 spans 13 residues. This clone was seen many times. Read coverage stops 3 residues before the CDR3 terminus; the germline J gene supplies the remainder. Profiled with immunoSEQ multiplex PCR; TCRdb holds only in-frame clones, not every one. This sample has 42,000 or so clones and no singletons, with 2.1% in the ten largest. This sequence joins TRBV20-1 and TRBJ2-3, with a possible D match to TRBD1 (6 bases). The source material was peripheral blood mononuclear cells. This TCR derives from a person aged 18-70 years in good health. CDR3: CSARRGTTDTQYF. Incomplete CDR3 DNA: TGCAGTGCTAGAAGGGGGACCACAGATACG.